This TCR beta chain was sequenced during a study of blood T cells in healthy people across ages. A sample-barcoded 5' primer and a J-beta primer mix were used in a second PCR of roughly 7 to 11 cycles. TCRdb re-called the 5' RACE reads with MiXCR, one entry per CDR3 protein. The table lists fewer than 1.5 million distinct CDR3 sequences, 42% of them singletons. Germline loops: CDR1 MNHEY, CDR2 SVGAGI. Between the trimmed V and J ends, which lost 0 bases and 11 bases, there was a span of 19 bases. The CDR3 has 15 residues. The material sequenced was blood. The chain has TRBV6-5 and TRBJ2-5, with D possibly being TRBD2 (5 bases). This TCR came from a young woman in good health. CDR3 protein: CASSYSRGPGYEQYF. CDR3 sequence (DNA): TGTGCCAGCAGTTACTCGAGAGGGCCCGGGTATGAGCAGTACTTC.